What follows are 24 T cell receptor beta chains derived from one specimen sequenced in a study of T-cell memory formation after mild COVID-19. From the 5' RACE reads, TCRdb called clonotypes with MiXCR, one entry per CDR3 protein. The profile covers approximately 290,000 distinct CDR3 sequences, with just under 20% appearing a single time and roughly 20% taken by the ten largest. Sequences were obtained from PBMCs or a T cell subset sorted from them (not recorded which). All receptors derive from a man younger than 35 who had mild COVID-19 (a few samples of this study predate the infection). Cell type and time point are not known.

This clonotype appeared a few times. The chain combines TRBV4-3 with TRBJ2-4; D unclear. Deletions cut 0 bases from V and 0 bases from J, with 6 bases between. Germline assignment: CDR1 LGHNA and CDR2 YSLEER. CDR3 size: 15 residues. The CDR3 sequence: CASSQDGGAKNIQYF. DNA of the CDR3: TGCGCCAGCAGCCAAGATGGTGGAGCCAAAAACATTCAGTACTTC.

This clonotype was seen more than once but under ten times. This chain uses TRBV7-9 with TRBJ1-1; unclear D gene. CDR1 is SEHNR and CDR2 is FQNEAQ in the germline V gene (reference sequence). V shed 8 bases and J shed 1 base, with 8 bases lying between them. The CDR3 consists of 12 residues. In nucleotides, the CDR3 is TGTGCCAGCTTAGGCGGGAACACTGAAGCTTTCTTT. Translation: CASLGGNTEAFF.

In its sample, this clonotype was seen a few times. This chain links TRBV5-5 with TRBJ2-3; D is possibly TRBD1 or TRBD2 (5 bases each). The CDR3 length is 16 residues. CDR1 is SGHKS and CDR2 is YYEKEE in the germline V gene (reference sequence). V was shortened by 3 bases and J by 4 bases, with 18 bases between the two germline ends. The CDR3 DNA reads TGTGCCAGCAGCTCGACCTTGAGGGGTGCCGCAGATACGCAGTATTTT. Translated: CASSSTLRGAADTQYF. The full variable domain, in which reference TRBV5-5 and TRBJ2-3 provide the parts outside the CDR3, is DAGVTQSPTHLIKTRGQQVTLRCSPISGHKSVSWYQQVLGQGPQFIFQYYEKEERGRGNFPDRFSARQFPNYSSELNVNALLLGDSALYLCASSSTLRGAADTQYFGPGTRLTVL.

In its sample, this clonotype was seen a few times. This chain joins TRBV6-2 or TRBV6-3 and TRBJ2-7; D could derive from TRBD1 or TRBD2 (5 bases each). The ends were cut back, 7 bases at V and 4 bases at J, with 14 bases in the middle. The CDR3 consists of 13 residues. Germline CDR1 reads MNHEY; CDR2 reads SVGEGT. DNA of the CDR3: TGTGCCAGCAATCGGGACCGCCCTTACGAGCAGTACTTC. Translation gives CASNRDRPYEQYF.

This clonotype was counted only a few times. V gene TRBV7-2 combines with J gene TRBJ2-4, with no clear D. The germline V and J ends were trimmed by 1 base and 5 bases, with 12 bases remaining between them. CDR1 and CDR2 (germline): SGHTA, FQGNSA. The CDR3 sequence is 15 residues long. The CDR3 nucleotides are TGTGCCAGCAGCTTAGTGGTGGGGAAGGAAAACATTCAGTACTTC. Amino acids: CASSLVVGKENIQYF.

This clonotype appeared a few times. The chain links TRBV7-2 to TRBJ1-6; no reliable D call. There are 14 residues in the CDR3. Looked up from germline, CDR1 is SGHTA and CDR2 is FQGNSA. Between the trimmed V and J ends, which lost 7 bases and 7 bases, there was a span of 14 bases. CDR3 sequence: CASTPRVENSPLHF. The CDR3 region has the DNA TGTGCCAGCACCCCGAGAGTTGAAAATTCACCCCTCCACTTT.

The genes are TRBV9 and TRBJ1-6; D ambiguous. The CDR3 runs 13 residues. V was cut by 0 bases and J by 9 bases, with 7 bases left in between. The germline V gene has CDR1 SGDLS and CDR2 YYNGEE. The DNA for the CDR3 is TGTGCCAGCAGCGTAGGAGACTTTTCACCCCTCCACTTT. This gives the protein CASSVGDFSPLHF.

This clonotype showed up just a few times. The rearrangement links TRBV4-3 to TRBJ2-3; D remains ambiguous. Trimming stripped 3 bases from V and 7 bases from J, with 8 bases between. Germline loops: CDR1 LGHNA, CDR2 YSLEER. The CDR3 has 12 amino acids. CDR3 DNA: TGCGCCAGCAGCCAGGGCGGCCATACGCAGTATTTT. This gives the protein CASSQGGHTQYF.

The rearrangement links TRBV6-2 or TRBV6-3 to TRBJ2-7, with D uncertain. The CDR3 extends over 12 amino acids. Per the germline V gene, CDR1 is MNHEY and CDR2 is SVGEGT. V was clipped by 6 bases and J by 3 bases, with 9 bases between them. The CDR3 protein is CASSPINYEQYF. DNA of the CDR3: TGTGCCAGCAGCCCCATTAACTACGAGCAGTACTTC.

This clonotype was counted a few times. The chain carries TRBV18 and TRBJ2-1; 11 nucleotides line up with TRBD1. This CDR3 region has 16 residues. V lost 1 base to trimming and J lost 6 bases; unmatched junction nucleotides: 5. Germline V gene lookup returns CDR1 KGHSH and CDR2 LQKENI. In DNA form, the CDR3 reads TGTGCCAGCTCACCACAGCCCGGACAGGGGGCCAATGAGCAGTTCTTC. This sequence encodes CASSPQPGQGANEQFF.

V gene TRBV7-3 combines with J gene TRBJ2-1, with D tentatively TRBD1 (6 bases). The CDR3 is 16 amino acids. Deletions cut 5 bases from V and 0 bases from J, with 14 bases between. In germline, CDR1 is SGHTA, CDR2 FQGTGA. The DNA for the CDR3 is TGTGCCAGCAGCCGGGACACCACGTTCTCCTACAATGAGCAGTTCTTC. This translates into CASSRDTTFSYNEQFF.

This clonotype was counted between two and nine times. This sequence joins TRBV19 and TRBJ1-1, with a weak D call TRBD1 (5 bases). Trimming removed 7 bases from V and 4 bases from J, with 19 bases in between. Germline V lookup: CDR1 LNHDA, CDR2 SQIVND (reference sequence). This CDR3 spans 15 amino acids. CDR3 nucleotides: TGTGCCAGTACCCCTTGGGGCAGCGGACGCACTGAAGCTTTCTTT. Amino acid sequence: CASTPWGSGRTEAFF.

This rearrangement joins TRBV6-5 to TRBJ2-1; unclear D gene. Germline loops: CDR1 MNHEY, CDR2 SVGAGI. V was clipped by 5 bases and J by 8 bases, with 13 bases between them. The CDR3 totals 13 residues. This CDR3 reads CASSRGGVHEQFF. The CDR3 DNA reads as TGTGCCAGCAGTCGCGGTGGAGTCCATGAGCAGTTCTTC.

The V and J genes are TRBV7-9 and TRBJ1-6; D uncertain. Looked up from germline, CDR1 is SEHNR and CDR2 is FQNEAQ (reference sequence). V was trimmed by 4 bases and J by 5 bases, leaving 9 bases between them. The CDR3 extends over 14 amino acids. The CDR3 loop reads CASSSDFNNSPLHF. CDR3 sequence (DNA): TGTGCCAGCAGCTCGGACTTCAATAATTCACCCCTCCACTTT.

The chain joins TRBV5-1 to TRBJ2-7, with 11 bases lining up with TRBD1. Germline CDR1 and CDR2: SGHRS and YFSETQ. The CDR3 spans 12 residues. With 7 bases clipped from V and 7 bases from J, the junction kept 4 bases outside the gene matches. CDR3 protein: CASGDRGYEQYV. The CDR3 nucleotides are TGCGCCAGCGGGGACAGGGGGTATGAGCAGTACGTC.

This clonotype showed up many times. The rearrangement uses TRBV5-1 and TRBJ2-7; D unresolved. V was trimmed by 4 bases and J by 1 base, leaving 15 bases between them. This CDR3 is built from 15 residues. The germline gives CDR1 SGHRS, CDR2 YFSETQ. This CDR3 reads CASSPYDVSSYEQYF. CDR3 DNA: TGCGCCAGCAGCCCCTATGACGTTTCTTCCTACGAGCAGTACTTC.

This clonotype has more than one count but fewer than ten. V usage is TRBV10-3 and J usage is TRBJ2-1; possibly TRBD2 for D (6 bases). The CDR3 covers 13 residues. The germline gives CDR1 ENHRY, CDR2 SYGVKD. V lost 8 bases and J 3 bases, leaving 11 bases between the germline ends. This CDR3 reads CAIGLASYNEQFF. As DNA, the CDR3 is TGTGCCATCGGGCTAGCGAGCTACAATGAGCAGTTCTTC.

This chain joins TRBV24-1 and TRBJ2-3; D not resolved. Trimming left V 6 bases short and J 6 bases short, with 9 bases between. CDR3 size: 12 residues. Looked up from germline, CDR1 is KGHDR and CDR2 is SFDVKD. CDR3 DNA sequence: TGTGCCACCAGTCCCGGGCGCGATACGCAGTATTTT. It encodes CATSPGRDTQYF.

In this sample, this clonotype turned up a few times. The chain joins TRBV4-3 to TRBJ2-7; no firm D call. The CDR3 is 15 amino acids. Germline CDR1 LGHNA, CDR2 YSLEER. With 0 bases removed from V and 2 bases from J, the gap between germline ends came to 11 bases. CDR3 in DNA: TGCGCCAGCAGCCAAGATAGGACGGCGACCTACGAGCAGTACTTC. Residues: CASSQDRTATYEQYF.

The chain couples TRBV5-1 to TRBJ2-1; 9 bases agree with TRBD1. The V gene end was trimmed by 7 bases and the J gene end by 9 bases; junction bases not matched to a gene: 14. CDR1 is SGHRS and CDR2 is YFSETQ in the germline V gene. There are 15 residues in the CDR3. The CDR3 DNA is TGCGCCAGCGGTGGCCTAAACAGGGGGCACGGTGAGCAGTTCTTC. It codes for CASGGLNRGHGEQFF.

The V and J genes are TRBV5-4 and TRBJ1-2; D is unclear. Germline lookup yields CDR1 SGHNT and CDR2 YYREEE (reference sequence). The length of the CDR3 is 13 residues. Trimming took off 3 bases at V and 2 bases at J, with 8 bases between the two ends. The CDR3 protein is CASSSRPNYGYTF. In DNA, the CDR3 is TGTGCCAGCAGCTCGCGTCCGAACTATGGCTACACCTTC.

This clonotype was recorded at least ten times. CDR3 residues: CSASGGLTDTQYF. CDR3 DNA sequence: TGCAGCGCTAGCGGGGGCCTCACAGATACGCAGTATTTT. The rearrangement links TRBV29-1 to TRBJ2-3; 10 bases map to TRBD2. J gave up 2 bases and V 7 bases, and 3 bases lay outside the gene matches. Germline V gene lookup returns CDR1 SQVTM and CDR2 ANQGSEA. The CDR3 spans 13 residues.

V gene TRBV7-9 combines with J gene TRBJ1-1; unclear D gene. The V and J ends lost 3 bases and 5 bases respectively, with 13 bases between them. This CDR3 region has 14 residues. Per germline, CDR1 SEHNR and CDR2 FQNEAQ (reference sequence). The chain's CDR3 is CASSFLGLTTEAFF. CDR3 coding DNA: TGTGCCAGCAGCTTTCTGGGGTTAACGACTGAAGCTTTCTTT.

The V call is TRBV7-9, the J call TRBJ2-1; D gene uncertain. The CDR3 contains 15 residues. Germline CDR1 SEHNR, CDR2 FQNEAQ (reference sequence). Trimming stripped 5 bases from V and 7 bases from J, with 18 bases between. CDR3 DNA: TGTGCCAGCAGCCATTTAGGGCTAGAAATTAATGAGCAGTTCTTC. This sequence encodes CASSHLGLEINEQFF.